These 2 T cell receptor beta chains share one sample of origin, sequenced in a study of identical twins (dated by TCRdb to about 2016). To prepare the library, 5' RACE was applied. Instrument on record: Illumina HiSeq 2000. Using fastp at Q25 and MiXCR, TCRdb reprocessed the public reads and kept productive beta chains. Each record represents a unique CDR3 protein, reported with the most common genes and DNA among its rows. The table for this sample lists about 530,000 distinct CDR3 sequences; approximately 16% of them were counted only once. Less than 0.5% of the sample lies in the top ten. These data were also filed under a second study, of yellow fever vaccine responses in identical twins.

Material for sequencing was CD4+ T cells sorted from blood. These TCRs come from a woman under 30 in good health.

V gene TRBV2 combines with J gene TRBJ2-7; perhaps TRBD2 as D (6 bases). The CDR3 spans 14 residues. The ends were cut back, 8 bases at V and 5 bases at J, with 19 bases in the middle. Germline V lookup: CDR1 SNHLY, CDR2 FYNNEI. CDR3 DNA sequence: TGTGCCAGCCGCCCAGAGGTCGGGAGCCACGAGCAGTACTTC. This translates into CASRPEVGSHEQYF.

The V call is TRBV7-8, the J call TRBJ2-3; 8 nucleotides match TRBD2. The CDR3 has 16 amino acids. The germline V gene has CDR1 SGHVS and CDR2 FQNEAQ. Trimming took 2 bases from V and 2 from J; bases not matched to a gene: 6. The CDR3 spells CASSLFRAGATDTQYF. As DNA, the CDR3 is TGTGCCAGCAGCTTATTTCGAGCGGGAGCCACAGATACGCAGTATTTT.